The T cell receptor beta chain described here comes from a study of blood T cell repertoires in COVID-19. V dropped 4 bases and J dropped 8; count of bases not matched to a gene: 7. Germline loops: CDR1 MNHNY, CDR2 SVGAGI (reference sequence). This CDR3 comprises 14 residues. The repertoire was sequenced with immunoSEQ multiplex PCR; TCRdb's copy has only in-frame clones and lacks some. The repertoire holds under 300,000 clones, with 70% to 90% as singletons. The sequencing input was peripheral blood. The chain carries TRBV6-6 and TRBJ1-1; 10 bases align to TRBD1. This TCR was recovered from a woman aged 40 to 50 who had recovered from COVID-19. The CDR3: CASSSPGQGKEAFF. CDR3 in DNA: TGTGCCAGCAGTTCGCCGGGACAGGGGAAAGAAGCTTTCTTT.